The entry below gives a single TCR beta chain sequence along with its context. This clone showed up just a few times. Its cognate antigen has yet to be identified. No much larger clone exists at a distance of one base, and base qualities are not known. These data are taken from a study of memory CD4+ T cells and cytomegalovirus serostatus (dated by TCRdb to between 2018 and 2021). About the full investigation: The 33 healthy Belgian adults in the cohort included 9 who were CMV seropositive and around 25 who were CMV seronegative. CD4+ memory TCRbeta repertoires of a Belgian cohort with known cytomegalovirus serostatus were sequenced in order to replicate a published TCR-based CMV serostatus classifier.

Summary of the overall study and its limitations: Among the 150 to 200 previously reported CMV-associated TCRbeta sequences, some 69 showed up in the CD4+ memory repertoires, with each one found in between one and five individuals. For predicting CMV serostatus, the median bootstrapped AUC was approximately 0.95 using the original framework and less than 0.93 using a US-trained random forest. The original-framework classifier achieved a median bootstrapped AUC of about 0.94 with a 95% CI of 0.76-1.00 on the Belgian cohort. The results were read as suggesting that the CMV-associated TCR signature is, for the most part, present in the CD4+ memory repertoire. Unlike the original study, which covered naive and memory CD4+ and CD8+ populations, the Belgian study sequenced only CD4+CD45RO+ memory cells.

A FACSAria II was used to sort memory CD4+ T cells, defined as single viable CD3+CD4+CD8-CD45RO+ cells. CMV serostatus was determined using a Roche Elecsys assay that detects serum IgG against CMV pp150, pp28, p38 and p52. After thawing, total CD4+ T cells were enriched by positive selection with CD4 magnetic microbeads. The samples came from a separate study whose specific focus was interrogating the CD4+ T cell memory repertoire. Peripheral blood mononuclear cells were isolated and cryopreserved according to standard operating procedures, and serum was kept at -80 degrees C. The staining relied on CD3-PerCP (BW264/56), CD4-APC (RPA-T4), CD45RO-PE (UCHT1) and CD8-Pacific Orange (3B5) antibodies, and Sytox blue was used to exclude non-viable cells. Genomic DNA was extracted from sorted cells with the Quick-DNA Microprep Kit. TCRbeta DNA was amplified with the immunoSEQ hsTCRbeta kit following the manufacturer's protocol. An Illumina MiSeq instrument was used to sequence the TCRbeta libraries. The paper's data handling went like this. Once out-of-frame sequences had been removed, 2,200,000 or so distinct TCRbeta sequences were left, which works out to an average of approximately 63,000 per individual. Each individual was scored by the count of fewer than 200 previously reported CMV-associated TCRbeta sequences and the total productive distinct TCRbeta count. A beta-binomial model was reimplemented in Python, and random forests from scikit-learn, run with default parameters, were trained on data from the US cohort. Classifier performance on the Belgian cohort was summarized as median AUC with percentile confidence intervals over 10,000 bootstrap iterations. The table comes from immuneACCESS by way of TCRdb, which keeps in-frame sequences with V and J called. Part of the clones is missing from these tables; in studies checked, under half for an unresolved V gene and the rest for unknown reasons. The DNA was the basis for D and trimming; V, J and clone size are from that table. This sample gives tens of thousands of clones in total; about 75% of them show up just once. Less than 1.3% of the sample is taken by the ten largest.

The source is an adult in good health and CMV-seronegative. Sequenced input: memory CD4+ T cells from blood.

In nucleotides, the sequence is TGTGCCAGCACTACGAACCCGTTAAACACCGGGGAGCTGTTTTTT. It encodes CASTTNPLNTGELFF. The rearrangement combines TRBV6-6 with TRBJ2-2; the D gene cannot be named for sure. V drops 7 bases and J drops 2 bases, leaving 14 bases in between. The germline V gene (reference sequence) provides CDR1 MNHNY and CDR2 SVGAGI. There are 15 amino acids in the CDR3, from cysteine to phenylalanine inclusive. Solely the CDR3 DNA is kept, with 45 bases framed from the first base.